Each of the 26 T cell receptor beta chains below was sequenced from the same sample in a study of T cell responses to AZD1222 COVID-19 vaccine. Clones were sequenced by immunoSEQ multiplex PCR, and TCRdb holds only the in-frame ones, with some missing. The data contain 100,000 to 110,000 clones, about 88% of them seen just once; the ten biggest clones take up 1.8%. This specimen consisted of peripheral blood, obtained on day 0 of AZD1222 vaccination. The origin of the receptors is an adult in good health.

The chain uses TRBV7-8 and TRBJ1-2, with 7 bases that match TRBD1. Germline-derived CDR1 and CDR2 are SGHVS and FQNEAQ. V dropped 3 bases and J dropped 3; count of bases not matched to a gene: 7. This CDR3 comprises 15 residues. Here the CDR3 reads CASSFTSGQYYGYTF. The CDR3 nucleotides are TGTGCCAGCAGCTTCACCTCGGGACAGTACTATGGCTACACCTTC.

The gene calls are TRBV18 and TRBJ1-3; no firm D call. The germline gives CDR1 KGHSH, CDR2 LQKENI. V gave up 2 bases and J gave up 4 bases, with 12 bases separating them. The CDR3 covers 15 residues. CDR3 residues: CASSPGRTAGNTIYF. CDR3 in DNA: TGTGCCAGCTCACCAGGTCGAACGGCGGGAAACACCATATATTTT.

The chain links TRBV7-3 to TRBJ2-7, with D possibly matching TRBD1 (6 bases). The germline V and J ends were trimmed by 4 bases and 0 bases, with 13 bases remaining between them. This CDR3 is built from 15 residues. Looked up from germline, CDR1 is SGHTA and CDR2 is FQGTGA. The DNA for the CDR3 is TGTGCCAGCAGCTACAACCGGGACAACTCCTACGAGCAGTACTTC. It yields the protein CASSYNRDNSYEQYF.

The J gene is TRBJ1-1, the V gene TRBV4-1, with a tentative D call TRBD1 (5 bases). The ends were cut back, 1 base at V and 6 bases at J, with 18 bases in the middle. CDR3 length equals 16 residues. Germline V CDR1 and CDR2: MGHRA, YSYEKL. The CDR3 reads CASSQVLRGNRAEAFF. CDR3 coding DNA: TGCGCCAGCAGCCAAGTTCTCCGGGGGAATAGAGCTGAAGCTTTCTTT.

The chain links TRBV9 to TRBJ2-1; perhaps TRBD2 as D (6 bases). The CDR3 extends over 15 amino acids. CDR1 SGDLS and CDR2 YYNGEE come from the germline V gene. Trimming cost V 3 bases and J 2 bases, with 12 bases left between them. The CDR3 loop reads CASSATSQAYNEQFF. CDR3 bases: TGTGCCAGCAGCGCCACTAGCCAGGCCTACAATGAGCAGTTCTTC.

The chain couples TRBV11-2 to TRBJ2-3, with no clear D. The CDR3 loop spans 13 amino acids. CDR1 and CDR2 from the germline V gene are SGHAT and FQNNGV. The germline V and J ends were trimmed by 5 bases and 4 bases, with 10 bases remaining between them. CDR3 in amino acids: CASSPTLADTQYF. The CDR3 region has the DNA TGTGCCAGCAGCCCTACCTTGGCAGATACGCAGTATTTT.

The chain links TRBV28 to TRBJ2-2, with unresolved D. The CDR3 is 15 amino acids. Per the germline V gene, CDR1 is MDHEN and CDR2 is SYDVKM. V gave up 5 bases and J gave up 3 bases, with 13 bases separating them. Here the CDR3 DNA reads TGTGCCAGCAGTCCCGCACCCGGAGACACCGGGGAGCTGTTTTTT. Its protein is CASSPAPGDTGELFF.

This chain joins TRBV19 and TRBJ2-7; perhaps TRBD2 as D (5 bases). V lost 3 bases, J lost 5 bases, and 8 bases lay in between. CDR3 size: 12 residues. Germline CDR1 and CDR2: LNHDA and SQIVND (reference sequence). The chain's CDR3 is CASSIGLNEQYF. In DNA form, the CDR3 reads TGTGCCAGTAGTATCGGACTTAACGAGCAGTACTTC.

The V gene is TRBV7-2, the J gene TRBJ2-7; D is perhaps TRBD1 (6 bases). V lost 1 base and J lost 3, with 16 bases in between. The germline gives CDR1 SGHTA, CDR2 FQGNSA. There are 16 residues in the CDR3. The chain's CDR3 is CASSLGGTRGLYEQYF. DNA of the CDR3: TGTGCCAGCAGCTTAGGCGGAACCAGGGGTCTCTACGAGCAGTACTTC. The complete variable domain, with remaining parts taken from reference TRBV7-2 and TRBJ2-7, reads GAGVSQSPSNKVTEKGKDVELRCDPISGHTALYWYRQSLGQGLEFLIYFQGNSAPDKSGLPSDRFSAERTGGSVSTLTIQRTQQEDSAVYLCASSLGGTRGLYEQYFGPGTRLTVT.

The rearrangement joins TRBV14 to TRBJ2-3; 7 bases align to TRBD1. Trimming removed 1 base from V and 4 bases from J; junction bases left unmatched: 5. There are 15 residues in the CDR3. Germline V gene data show CDR1 as SGHDN and CDR2 as FVKESK. As DNA, the CDR3 is TGTGCCAGCAGCCAAGTTAGGGGGCCCTCAGATACGCAGTATTTT. Amino acid sequence: CASSQVRGPSDTQYF.

This chain uses TRBV30 with TRBJ1-4, with D maybe TRBD1 (5 bases). Germline CDR1 is GTSNPN and CDR2 is SVGIG (reference sequence). CDR3 length: 12 amino acids. Trimming cost V 3 bases and J 8 bases, with 10 bases left between them. CDR3 residues: CAWRRGGEKLFF. The CDR3 DNA reads TGTGCCTGGAGGAGGGGAGGCGAAAAACTGTTTTTT.

The rearrangement uses TRBV10-3 and TRBJ1-6, with D tentatively TRBD1 (5 bases). The CDR3 covers 14 residues. In germline, CDR1 is ENHRY, CDR2 SYGVKD. CDR3 region: CATRVQGYNSPLHF. In DNA form, the CDR3 reads TGTGCGACTAGGGTGCAGGGCTATAATTCACCCCTCCACTTT.

The V and J genes are TRBV6-2 or TRBV6-3 and TRBJ2-7; D may match TRBD1 or TRBD2 (5 bases each). The germline V gene has CDR1 MNHEY and CDR2 SVGEGT. The CDR3 loop spans 14 amino acids. V dropped 5 bases and J dropped 2 bases, with 13 bases sitting between them. As DNA, the CDR3 is TGTGCCAGCAGTCGCCGAGAGGGACCCTACGAGCAGTACTTC. It yields the protein CASSRREGPYEQYF.

This clone occurred a few times. The rearrangement joins TRBV6-5 to TRBJ2-7, with 7 bases matching TRBD1. The V segment lost 3 bases and the J segment 7 bases; nucleotides outside the gene matches: 9. The CDR3 spans 14 residues. The germline V gene has CDR1 MNHEY and CDR2 SVGAGI. The CDR3 here is CASSYGTDPGEQYF. The CDR3 nucleotides read TGTGCCAGCAGTTATGGGACAGACCCGGGGGAGCAGTACTTC.

The chain joins TRBV20-1 to TRBJ2-7, with 8 positions matching TRBD2. J lost 0 bases, V lost 3 bases, and 7 bases had no gene match. The CDR3 has 15 amino acids. From germline, CDR1 is DFQATT and CDR2 SNEGSKA (reference sequence). CDR3 DNA sequence: TGCAGTGCTAGTTGGCTAGCGGGTAACTCCTACGAGCAGTACTTC. Amino acid sequence: CSASWLAGNSYEQYF.

This chain joins TRBV20-1 and TRBJ2-7, with TRBD1 identical over 7 bases. The J segment lost 3 bases and the V segment lost 3 bases, leaving 14 bases of the junction unmatched. Germline V gene sequence: CDR1 DFQATT, CDR2 SNEGSKA (reference sequence). The CDR3 loop spans 16 amino acids. CDR3 coding DNA: TGCAGTGCTAGTCGTAAGGGGGCCATTCACATCTACGAGCAGTACTTC. Its translation is CSASRKGAIHIYEQYF.

As for this clone: No conserved phenylalanine or tryptophan is present at the end of the CDR3, so a read error is the likely explanation. It is unclear where the CDR3 begins or ends on the DNA, so no DNA is shown, and the CDR3 is as TCRdb lists it. The chain recombines TRBV11-2 with TRBJ2-3; the table's D call TRBD2 went unverified against the DNA. The CDR3 has 12 amino acids, counting both end residues. Germline V CDR1 and CDR2: SGHAT, FQNNGV. CDR3 sequence: CASSSGTSLNWG.

The chain combines TRBV3-1 (or the pseudogene TRBV3-2) with TRBJ2-7; TRBD1 agrees at 10 bases. The CDR3 spans 13 residues. The germline V gene encodes CDR1 LGHDT and CDR2 YNNKEL (reference sequence). Trimming cost V 4 bases and J 5 bases; bases outside gene matches: 2. The DNA for the CDR3 is TGTGCCAGCAGCCCGGGACAGGGGAACGAGCAGTACTTC. Translated, it gives CASSPGQGNEQYF.

In DNA form, the CDR3 reads TGTGCCAGTAGTATAGGGACAGATTTTAATCAGCCCCAGCATTTT. It translates to CASSIGTDFNQPQHF. The chain carries TRBV19 and TRBJ1-5; D is possibly TRBD1 (6 bases). The V end was cut by 1 base, the J end by 4 bases, with 11 bases between. This CDR3 region has 15 residues. Germline assignment: CDR1 LNHDA and CDR2 SQIVND (reference sequence).

The chain links TRBV5-8 to TRBJ2-2, with TRBD1 matching 8 bases. Germline V gives CDR1 SGHTS, CDR2 YDEGEE. The CDR3 has 15 amino acids. After removal of 2 bases from V and 3 bases from J, the junction contained 3 bases not matched to a gene. The DNA of the CDR3 is TGTGCCAGCAGCTTAGGACAGGGCGACACCGGGGAGCTGTTTTTT. Its protein product is CASSLGQGDTGELFF.

The rearrangement uses TRBV29-1 and TRBJ2-7; no clear D. V was clipped by 1 base and J by 0 bases, with 13 bases between them. The CDR3 is 15 residues long. Germline V gene lookup returns CDR1 SQVTM and CDR2 ANQGSEA. The DNA for the CDR3 is TGCAGCGTTGAAGTCGGAAGGCGCAGCTCCTACGAGCAGTACTTC. Its translation: CSVEVGRRSSYEQYF.

This chain connects TRBV6-4 to TRBJ2-5, with D tentatively TRBD1 (5 bases). This CDR3 has 13 residues. Germline CDR1 MRHNA, CDR2 SNTAGT. V dropped 10 bases and J dropped 0 bases, with 12 bases sitting between them. The CDR3 DNA reads TGTGCCAAAAATCCGGACAACCAAGAGACCCAGTACTTC. It translates to CAKNPDNQETQYF.

V gene TRBV27 combines with J gene TRBJ1-5; D is unclear. V lost 4 bases to trimming and J lost 3 bases, with 7 bases between them. CDR1 MNHEY and CDR2 SMNVEV come from the germline V gene (reference sequence). The CDR3 has 13 residues. The CDR3 region is CASSSNVNQPQHF. CDR3 DNA: TGTGCCAGCAGTTCTAACGTCAATCAGCCCCAGCATTTT.

This chain connects TRBV6-5 to TRBJ1-5; no firm D call. Germline CDR1 reads MNHEY; CDR2 reads SVGAGI. Trimming shortened V by 0 bases and J by 5 bases, and 11 bases separated the two germline ends. The length of the CDR3 is 15 residues. The CDR3 DNA is TGTGCCAGCAGTTACTCAGGTAGCAAAGATCAGCCCCAGCATTTT. Translation: CASSYSGSKDQPQHF.

The chain combines TRBV2 with TRBJ1-4, with TRBD1 as a possible D gene (5 bases). The V end lost 8 bases, the J end lost 8 bases, and 18 bases lay between the germline ends. Germline V lookup: CDR1 SNHLY, CDR2 FYNNEI. The CDR3 length is 14 residues. CDR3 sequence reads: CASEQENGREKLFF. The CDR3 bases are TGTGCCAGCGAACAGGAAAACGGAAGGGAAAAACTGTTTTTT.

The chain has TRBV27 and TRBJ2-3; D tentatively reads TRBD1 or TRBD2 (5 bases each). The V and J ends lost 4 bases and 4 bases respectively, with 15 bases between them. The CDR3 has 15 residues. CDR1 is MNHEY and CDR2 is SMNVEV in the germline V gene (reference sequence). DNA of the CDR3: TGTGCCAGCAGTTCAGTCGGGACCGGGGCAGATACGCAGTATTTT. Encoded protein: CASSSVGTGADTQYF.